This note documents a single T cell receptor beta chain sequence. This sample is drawn from a study of shared clonotypes between healthy human individuals. Assay: immunoSEQ multiplex PCR; the TCRdb copy retains only in-frame clones and omits some. Of about 2,200,000 clones in the sample, 85% to 95% were seen once. Terminally differentiated effector memory CD45RA+ cells were excluded from the naive CD8 cells, which were CD45RO-negative and positively selected for CCR7. The CDR3 is 15 amino acids. Per germline, CDR1 MGHRA and CDR2 YSYEKL. V was clipped by 1 base and J by 2 bases, with 12 bases between them.

This receptor was taken from a man aged 18 to 29 in good health. Some clones in this sample may be carry-over from other donors' samples. The source material was naive CD8+ T cells from PBMCs. The V and J genes are TRBV4-1 and TRBJ2-7, with no clear D. In DNA, the CDR3 is TGCGCCAGCAGCCAAGGAGTAGACCTCCCCTACGAGCAGTACTTC. Its translation: CASSQGVDLPYEQYF.